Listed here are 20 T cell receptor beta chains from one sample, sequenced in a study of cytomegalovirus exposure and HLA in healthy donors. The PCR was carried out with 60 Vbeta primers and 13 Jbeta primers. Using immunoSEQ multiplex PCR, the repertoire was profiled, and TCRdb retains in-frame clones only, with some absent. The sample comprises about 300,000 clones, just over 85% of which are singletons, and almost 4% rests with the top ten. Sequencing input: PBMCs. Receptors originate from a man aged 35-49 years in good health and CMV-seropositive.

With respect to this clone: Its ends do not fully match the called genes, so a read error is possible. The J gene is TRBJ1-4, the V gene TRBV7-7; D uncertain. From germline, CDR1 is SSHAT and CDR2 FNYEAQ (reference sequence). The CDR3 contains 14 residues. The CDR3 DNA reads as TGTGCTAGCAGCTTAGTTCCGGGGAGTGAAAAACTGTTTTTT. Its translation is CASSLVPGSEKLFF. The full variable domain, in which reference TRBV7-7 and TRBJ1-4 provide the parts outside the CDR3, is GAGVSQSPRYKVTKRGQDVTLRCDPISSHATLYWYQQALGQGPEFLTYFNYEAQPDKSGLPSDRFSAERPEGSISTLTIQRTEQRDSAMYRCASSLVPGSEKLFFGSGTQLSVL.

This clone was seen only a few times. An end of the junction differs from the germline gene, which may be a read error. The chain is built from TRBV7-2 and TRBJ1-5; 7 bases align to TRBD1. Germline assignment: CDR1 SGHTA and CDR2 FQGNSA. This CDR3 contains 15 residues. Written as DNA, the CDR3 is TGTGCCAGCACCTTAACAGGGGTAAGCAATCAGCCCCAGCATTTT. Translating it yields CASTLTGVSNQPQHF.

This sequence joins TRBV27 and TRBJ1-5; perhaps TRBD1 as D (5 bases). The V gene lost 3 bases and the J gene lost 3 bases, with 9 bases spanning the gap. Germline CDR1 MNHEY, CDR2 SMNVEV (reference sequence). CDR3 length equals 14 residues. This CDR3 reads CASSFGGDNQPQHF. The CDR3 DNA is TGTGCCAGCAGTTTTGGGGGGGACAATCAGCCCCAGCATTTT.

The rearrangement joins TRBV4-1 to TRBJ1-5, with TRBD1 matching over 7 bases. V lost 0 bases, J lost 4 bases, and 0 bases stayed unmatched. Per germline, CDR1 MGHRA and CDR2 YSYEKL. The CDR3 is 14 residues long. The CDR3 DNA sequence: TGCGCCAGCAGCCAAGACAGGGGGAATCAGCCCCAGCATTTT. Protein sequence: CASSQDRGNQPQHF.

The CDR3 DNA reads as TGTGCCACCTCCGAGGCGGGGGCCACAGATACGCAGTATTTT. Translation: CATSEAGATDTQYF. The chain is built from TRBV2 and TRBJ2-3; possibly TRBD2 for D (7 bases). Trimming shortened V by 10 bases and J by 2 bases, and 16 bases separated the two germline ends. The CDR3 is made up of 14 amino acids. CDR1 SNHLY and CDR2 FYNNEI come from the germline V gene.

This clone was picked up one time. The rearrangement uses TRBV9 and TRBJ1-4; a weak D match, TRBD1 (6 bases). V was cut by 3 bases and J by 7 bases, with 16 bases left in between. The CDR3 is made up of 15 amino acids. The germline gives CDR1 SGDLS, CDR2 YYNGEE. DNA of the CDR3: TGTGCCAGCAGCGGCTCAGGGGTTGCGGCTGAAAAACTGTTTTTT. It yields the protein CASSGSGVAAEKLFF.

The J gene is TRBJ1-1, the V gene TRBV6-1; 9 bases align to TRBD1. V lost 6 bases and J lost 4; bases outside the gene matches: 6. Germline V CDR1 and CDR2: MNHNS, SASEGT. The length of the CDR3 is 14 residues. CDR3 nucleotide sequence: TGTGCCAGCAGGGCCGACAGGGGGATCACTGAAGCTTTCTTT. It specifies CASRADRGITEAFF.

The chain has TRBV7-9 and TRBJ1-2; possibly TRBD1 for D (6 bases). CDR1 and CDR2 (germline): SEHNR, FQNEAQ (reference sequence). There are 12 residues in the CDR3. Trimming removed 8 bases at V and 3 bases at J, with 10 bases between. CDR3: CASAQGDYGYTF. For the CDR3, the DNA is TGTGCCAGCGCACAGGGAGACTATGGCTACACCTTC.

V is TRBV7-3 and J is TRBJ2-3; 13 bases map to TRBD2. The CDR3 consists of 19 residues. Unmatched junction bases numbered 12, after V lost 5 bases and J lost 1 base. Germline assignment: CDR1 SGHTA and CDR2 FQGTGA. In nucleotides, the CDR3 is TGTGCCAGCAGCGATTCTACTAGCGGGAGGGCCCTAGGCACAGATACGCAGTATTTT. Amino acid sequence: CASSDSTSGRALGTDTQYF.

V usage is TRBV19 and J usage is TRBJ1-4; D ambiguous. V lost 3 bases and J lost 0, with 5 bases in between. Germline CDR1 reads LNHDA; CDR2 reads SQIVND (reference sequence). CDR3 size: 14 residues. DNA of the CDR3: TGTGCCAGTAGTATCACTGCAACTAATGAAAAACTGTTTTTT. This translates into CASSITATNEKLFF.

The CDR3 DNA sequence: TGTGCCAGCAGCTTTGGACAGGGCTCCTACGAGCAGTACTTC. Translation gives CASSFGQGSYEQYF. The rearrangement links TRBV11-2 to TRBJ2-7; 8 nucleotides match TRBD1. With V trimmed by 3 bases and J by 0 bases, 1 base remained unmatched. Germline assignment: CDR1 SGHAT and CDR2 FQNNGV. CDR3 length: 14 amino acids.

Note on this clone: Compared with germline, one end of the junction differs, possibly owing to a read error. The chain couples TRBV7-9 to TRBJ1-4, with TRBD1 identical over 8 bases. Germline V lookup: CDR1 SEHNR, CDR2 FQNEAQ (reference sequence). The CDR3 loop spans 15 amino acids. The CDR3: CSSSLVGQGPEKLFF. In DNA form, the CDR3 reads TGTTCCAGCAGCTTAGTCGGACAGGGACCTGAAAAACTGTTTTTT.

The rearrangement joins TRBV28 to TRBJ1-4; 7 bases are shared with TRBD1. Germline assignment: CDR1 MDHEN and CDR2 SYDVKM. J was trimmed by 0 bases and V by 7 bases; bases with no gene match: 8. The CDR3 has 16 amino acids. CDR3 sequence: CASTGQDTTTNEKLFF. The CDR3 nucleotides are TGTGCCAGCACAGGACAGGATACTACAACTAATGAAAAACTGTTTTTT.

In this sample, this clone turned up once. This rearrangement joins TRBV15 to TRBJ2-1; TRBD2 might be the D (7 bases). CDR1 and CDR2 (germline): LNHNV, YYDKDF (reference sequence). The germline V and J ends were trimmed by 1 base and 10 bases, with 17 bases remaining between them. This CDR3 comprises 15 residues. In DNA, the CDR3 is TGTGCCACCAGCAGAGGGACTAGTGTCCAGGGGGAGCAGTTCTTC. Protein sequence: CATSRGTSVQGEQFF.

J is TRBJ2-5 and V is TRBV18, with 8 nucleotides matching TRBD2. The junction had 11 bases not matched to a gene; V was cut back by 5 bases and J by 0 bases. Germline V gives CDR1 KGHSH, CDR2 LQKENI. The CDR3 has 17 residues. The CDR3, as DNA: TGTGCCAGCTCAACCCTGAGTAGCGGGACCCACCAAGAGACCCAGTACTTC. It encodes CASSTLSSGTHQETQYF.

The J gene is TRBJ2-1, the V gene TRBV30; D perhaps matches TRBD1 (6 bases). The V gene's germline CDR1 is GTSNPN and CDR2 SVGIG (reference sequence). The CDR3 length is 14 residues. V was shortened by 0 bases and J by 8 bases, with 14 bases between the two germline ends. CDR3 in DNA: TGTGCCTGGAGTGTAGGGGGTTCAGTGGATGAGCAGTTCTTC. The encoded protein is CAWSVGGSVDEQFF.

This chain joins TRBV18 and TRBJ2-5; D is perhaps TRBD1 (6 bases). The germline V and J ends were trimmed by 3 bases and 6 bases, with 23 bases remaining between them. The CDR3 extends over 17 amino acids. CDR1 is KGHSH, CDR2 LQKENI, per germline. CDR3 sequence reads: CASSPNSAGDVRKTQYF. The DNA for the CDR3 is TGTGCCAGCTCACCGAATTCGGCAGGGGATGTCCGCAAGACCCAGTACTTC.

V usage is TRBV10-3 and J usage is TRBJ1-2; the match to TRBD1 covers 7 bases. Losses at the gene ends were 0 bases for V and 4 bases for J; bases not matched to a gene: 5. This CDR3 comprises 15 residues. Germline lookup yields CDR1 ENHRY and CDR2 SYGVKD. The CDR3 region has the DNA TGTGCCATCAGTGAGTCGGTGACAGGGAGCTATGGCTACACCTTC. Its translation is CAISESVTGSYGYTF.

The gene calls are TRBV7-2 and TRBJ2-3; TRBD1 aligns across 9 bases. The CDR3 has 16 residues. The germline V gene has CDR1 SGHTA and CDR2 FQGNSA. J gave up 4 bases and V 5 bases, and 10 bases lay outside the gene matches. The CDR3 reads CASSPDRGLVADTQYF. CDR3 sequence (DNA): TGTGCCAGCAGCCCAGACAGGGGGTTGGTAGCAGATACGCAGTATTTT.

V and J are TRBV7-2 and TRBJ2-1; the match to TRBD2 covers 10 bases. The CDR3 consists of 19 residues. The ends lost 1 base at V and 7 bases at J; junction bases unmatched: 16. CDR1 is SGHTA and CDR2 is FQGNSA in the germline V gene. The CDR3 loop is CASSLGRASGSRPPNEQFF. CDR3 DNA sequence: TGTGCCAGCAGCTTAGGGCGGGCTAGCGGGAGCCGTCCGCCGAATGAGCAGTTCTTC.